This T cell receptor (beta chain) is drawn from a study of shared clonotypes between healthy human individuals. The study, taken as a whole, reports: Clonotypes shared by all four donors outscored non-shared clonotypes in generation probability.

As concerns this clone: The target antigen is unknown.

CDR1 and CDR2 from the germline V gene are MGHRA and YSYEKL. CDR3 length equals 16 residues. Germline trimming cut 4 bases from V and 6 bases from J; bases unmatched to any gene: 7. Libraries were prepared by immunoSEQ multiplex PCR; TCRdb keeps only in-frame clonotypes and omits some of them. Among around 1 million clones listed, over 60% were seen once. The clonotype was recovered from a man aged 18 to 29 in good health. The chain carries TRBV4-1 and TRBJ2-2; 11 positions agree with TRBD2. Sequencing used memory CD4+ T cells sorted from blood. Subset of the sample: CD45RA-negative fraction. The CDR3 DNA is TGCGCCAGCAGCCCTCATAGCGGGGGGGCGGCCGGGGAGCTGTTTTTT. It specifies CASSPHSGGAAGELFF.